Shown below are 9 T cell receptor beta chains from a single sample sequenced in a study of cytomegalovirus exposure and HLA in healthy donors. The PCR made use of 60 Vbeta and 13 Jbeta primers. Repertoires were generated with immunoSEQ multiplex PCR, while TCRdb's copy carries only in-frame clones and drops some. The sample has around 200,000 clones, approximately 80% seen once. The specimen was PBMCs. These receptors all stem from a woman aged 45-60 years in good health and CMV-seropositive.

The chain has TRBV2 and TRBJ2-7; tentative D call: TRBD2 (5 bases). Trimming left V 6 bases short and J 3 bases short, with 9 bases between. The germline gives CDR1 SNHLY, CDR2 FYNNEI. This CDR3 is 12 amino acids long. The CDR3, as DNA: TGTGCCAGCAGGACGCGGGTCTACGAGCAGTACTTC. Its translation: CASRTRVYEQYF.

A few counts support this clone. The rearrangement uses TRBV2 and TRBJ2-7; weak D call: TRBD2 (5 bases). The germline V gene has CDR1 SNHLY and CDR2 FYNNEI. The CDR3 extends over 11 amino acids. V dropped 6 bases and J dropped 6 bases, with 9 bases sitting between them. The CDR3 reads CASRVGGEQYF. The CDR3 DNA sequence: TGTGCCAGCAGGGTCGGAGGCGAGCAGTACTTC.

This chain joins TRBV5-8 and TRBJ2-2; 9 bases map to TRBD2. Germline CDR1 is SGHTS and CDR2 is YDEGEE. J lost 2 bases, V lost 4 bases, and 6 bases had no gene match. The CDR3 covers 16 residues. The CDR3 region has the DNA TGTGCCAGCAGCGTTATAGCGGGGGTTAACACCGGGGAGCTGTTTTTT. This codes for CASSVIAGVNTGELFF.

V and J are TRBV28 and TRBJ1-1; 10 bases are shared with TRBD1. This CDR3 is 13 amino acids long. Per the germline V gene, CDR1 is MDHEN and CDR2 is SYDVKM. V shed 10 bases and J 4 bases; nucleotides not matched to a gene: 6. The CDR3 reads CATYWTGGTEAFF. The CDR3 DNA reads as TGTGCCACCTATTGGACAGGGGGCACTGAAGCTTTCTTT.

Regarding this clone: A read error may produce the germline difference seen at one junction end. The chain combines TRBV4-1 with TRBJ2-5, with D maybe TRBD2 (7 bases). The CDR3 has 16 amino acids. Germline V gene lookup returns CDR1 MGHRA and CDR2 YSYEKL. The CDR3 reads CASTQGGGLYQETQYF. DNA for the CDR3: TGCGCCAGCACCCAAGGCGGGGGCTTATACCAAGAGACCCAGTACTTC.

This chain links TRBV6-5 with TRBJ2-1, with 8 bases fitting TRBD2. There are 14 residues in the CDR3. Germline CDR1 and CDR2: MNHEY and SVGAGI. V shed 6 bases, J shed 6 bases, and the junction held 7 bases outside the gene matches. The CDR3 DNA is TGTGCCAGCAGCCGGGGGGGGTTCCCCAATGAGCAGTTCTTC. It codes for CASSRGGFPNEQFF.

CDR3 residues: CATTEGYTGELFF. Written as DNA, the CDR3 is TGTGCCACCACTGAGGGTTACACCGGGGAGCTGTTTTTT. The rearrangement uses TRBV15 and TRBJ2-2; maybe TRBD2 (5 bases). V was shortened by 7 bases and J by 3 bases, with 9 bases between the two germline ends. Germline CDR1 reads LNHNV; CDR2 reads YYDKDF (reference sequence). CDR3 length: 13 amino acids.

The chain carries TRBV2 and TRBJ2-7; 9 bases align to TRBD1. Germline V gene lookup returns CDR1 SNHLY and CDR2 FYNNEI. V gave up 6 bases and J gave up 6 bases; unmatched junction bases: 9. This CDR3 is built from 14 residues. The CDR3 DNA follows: TGTGCCAGCAGAACCGGGACAGGGATTGGCGAGCAGTACTTC. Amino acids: CASRTGTGIGEQYF.

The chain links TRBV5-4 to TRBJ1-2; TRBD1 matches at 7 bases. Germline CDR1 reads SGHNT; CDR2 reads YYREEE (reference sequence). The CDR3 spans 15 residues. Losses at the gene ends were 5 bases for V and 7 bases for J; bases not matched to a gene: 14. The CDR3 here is CASSRTGATNGGYTF. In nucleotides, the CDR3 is TGTGCCAGCAGTAGAACAGGGGCGACCAATGGTGGCTACACCTTC.